This T cell receptor (beta chain) was found in a study of blood T cell repertoires in COVID-19. On the study more broadly: Nucleic acid was either cDNA or gDNA, and it came from T cells, B-cell-depleted T cells, or PBMCs.

Source study methods: For nucleated cells, counts were estimated from reference gene primer amplification. Assay: immunoSEQ multiplex PCR; the TCRdb copy retains only in-frame clones and omits some. V, J and clone size derive from that table, while D and trimming were established from the DNA sequence. The data contain roughly 230,000 clones, around four fifths of them seen just once; the ten biggest clones take up 25% to 35%. The CDR3 is 15 amino acids. Germline values: CDR1 LNHDA, CDR2 SQIVND (reference sequence). The ends were cut back, 4 bases at V and 0 bases at J, with 12 bases in the middle. The rearrangement joins TRBV19 to TRBJ1-2; TRBD1 might be the D (6 bases). This clonotype was obtained from a man aged 35 to 55 with acute or convalescent COVID-19. Source material: peripheral blood. The CDR3 region is CASSNRQASNYGYTF. In DNA, the CDR3 is TGTGCCAGTAGTAACCGACAGGCCTCTAACTATGGCTACACCTTC.